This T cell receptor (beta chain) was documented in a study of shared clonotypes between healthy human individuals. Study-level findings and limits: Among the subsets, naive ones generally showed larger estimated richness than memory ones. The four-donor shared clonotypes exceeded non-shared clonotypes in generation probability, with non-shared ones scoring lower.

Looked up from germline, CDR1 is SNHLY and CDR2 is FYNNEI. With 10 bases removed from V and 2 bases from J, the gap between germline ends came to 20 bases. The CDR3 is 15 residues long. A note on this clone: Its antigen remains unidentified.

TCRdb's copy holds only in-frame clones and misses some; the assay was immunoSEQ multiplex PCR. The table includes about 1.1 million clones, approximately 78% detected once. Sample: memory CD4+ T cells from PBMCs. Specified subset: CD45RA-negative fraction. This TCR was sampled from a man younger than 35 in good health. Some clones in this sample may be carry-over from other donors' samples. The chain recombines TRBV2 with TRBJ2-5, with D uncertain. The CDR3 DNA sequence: TGTGCCACAATTTCGGGCCCTACGCCGCAAGAGACCCAGTACTTC. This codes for CATISGPTPQETQYF.